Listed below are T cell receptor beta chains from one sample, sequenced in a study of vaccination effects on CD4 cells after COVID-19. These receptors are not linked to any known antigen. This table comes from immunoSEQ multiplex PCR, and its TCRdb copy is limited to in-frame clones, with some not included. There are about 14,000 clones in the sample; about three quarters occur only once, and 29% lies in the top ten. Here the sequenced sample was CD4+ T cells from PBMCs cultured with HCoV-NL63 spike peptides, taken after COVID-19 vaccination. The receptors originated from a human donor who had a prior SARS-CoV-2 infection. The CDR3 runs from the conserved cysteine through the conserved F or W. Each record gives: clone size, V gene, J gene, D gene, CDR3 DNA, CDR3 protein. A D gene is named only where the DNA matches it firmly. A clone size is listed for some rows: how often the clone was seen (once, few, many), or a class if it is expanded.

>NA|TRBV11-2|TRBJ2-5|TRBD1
TGTGCCAGCAACGCCGGGACAGGGCAAGAGACCCAGTACTTC
CASNAGTGQETQYF
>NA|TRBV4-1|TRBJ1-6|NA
TGCGCCAGCAGCCTGTCTCAGTGGACGGGAAGCTCCTATAATTCACCCCTCCACTTT
CASSLSQWTGSSYNSPLHF
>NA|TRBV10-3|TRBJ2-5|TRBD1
TGTGCCACCGAGGAGACAGGGAGCGAGACCCAGTACTTC
CATEETGSETQYF
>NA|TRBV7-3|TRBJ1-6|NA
TGTGCCAGCAGCTTATACCCCCCGACCGTTTCGGGTTCACCCCTCCACTTT
CASSLYPPTVSGSPLHF
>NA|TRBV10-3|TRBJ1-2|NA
TGTGCCATCAGTGAATTTACGAGGGCAGATTCTTATGGCTACACCTTC
CAISEFTRADSYGYTF
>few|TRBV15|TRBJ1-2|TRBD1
TGTGCCACCAGCCTCCGGATCAGGGGGACCCTCGAGGGCTACACCTTC
CATSLRIRGTLEGYTF
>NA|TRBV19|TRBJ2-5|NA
TGTGCCAGTAGTACCGGGACTGAAGAGACCCAGTACTTC
CASSTGTEETQYF
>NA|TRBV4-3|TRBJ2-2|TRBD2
TGCGCCAGCAGCCGAGGACTAGCGGCCAACGGGGAGCTGTTTTTT
CASSRGLAANGELFF
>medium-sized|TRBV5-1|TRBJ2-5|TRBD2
TGCGCCAGCAGCTTGGAGGGAGGGGAGACCCAGTACTTC
CASSLEGGETQYF
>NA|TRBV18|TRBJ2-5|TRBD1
TGTGCCAGCTCACCAGGACAGGGGGCAGAGGGGACCCAGTACTTC
CASSPGQGAEGTQYF
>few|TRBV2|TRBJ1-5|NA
TGTGCCAGCAAGAGACAAAGCAATCAGCCCCAGCATTTT
CASKRQSNQPQHF
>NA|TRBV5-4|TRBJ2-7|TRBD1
TGTGCCAGCAGCCGAAGACAGGGCTTCGACGAGCAGTACTTC
CASSRRQGFDEQYF
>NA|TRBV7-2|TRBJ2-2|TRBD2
TGTGCCAGCAGCTTCAGGCGGGAGACTACCGGGGAGCTGTTTTTT
CASSFRRETTGELFF
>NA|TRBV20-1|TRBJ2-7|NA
TGCAGTGCTAGTCGTTTAAATAGAGGCGAGCAGTACTTC
CSASRLNRGEQYF
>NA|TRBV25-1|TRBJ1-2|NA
TGTGCCAGCAGTGTGGGGGGGCTAGATTCCGGCTACACCTTC
CASSVGGLDSGYTF
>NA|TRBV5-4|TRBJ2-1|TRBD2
TGTGCCAGCAGCTTGGGGGTTAGCGGGAGGGATTACAATGAGCAGTTCTTC
CASSLGVSGRDYNEQFF
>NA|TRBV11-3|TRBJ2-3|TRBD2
TGTGCCAGCAGTCGGGGACTAGCGAGCTATCTTAGCACAGATACGCAGTATTTT
CASSRGLASYLSTDTQYF
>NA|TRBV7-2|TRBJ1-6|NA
TGTGCCAGCAGCTTTTTGGGGGAGAATTCACCCCTCCACTTT
CASSFLGENSPLHF
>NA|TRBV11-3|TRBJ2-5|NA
TGTGCCAGCAGCCCCAGCCCCGGAGTGACCCAGTACTTC
CASSPSPGVTQYF
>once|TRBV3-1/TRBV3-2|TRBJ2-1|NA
TGTGCCAGCAGCCAAGTCGGAGGGCGTACTGAGCAGTTCTTC
CASSQVGGRTEQFF
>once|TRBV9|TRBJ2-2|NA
TGTGCCAGCAGCCCGGACAGACTTTACGGGGAGCTGTTTTTT
CASSPDRLYGELFF
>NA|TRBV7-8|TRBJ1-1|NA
TGTGCCAGCACCGAGGGGTATAACGGGAACACTGAAGCTTTCTTT
CASTEGYNGNTEAFF
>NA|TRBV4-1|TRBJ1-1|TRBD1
TGCGCCAGCAGCCACGACAGGGGCCCGAACACTGAAGCTTTCTTT
CASSHDRGPNTEAFF
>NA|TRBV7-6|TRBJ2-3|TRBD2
TGTGCCAGCAGCTTATCCCAATTCCTCGGCGGGGGGGACGCAGATACGCAGTATTTT
CASSLSQFLGGGDADTQYF
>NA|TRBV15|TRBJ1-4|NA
TGTGCCACCAGCAGAGATCGTCGGGGGGCCGGTGAAAAACTGTTTTTT
CATSRDRRGAGEKLFF
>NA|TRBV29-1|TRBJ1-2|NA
TGCAGCGTTGACAGTACATATGGCTACACCTTC
CSVDSTYGYTF
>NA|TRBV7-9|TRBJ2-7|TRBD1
TGTGCCAGCAGCTTTGACAGGGTGTTGGACGAGCAGTACTTC
CASSFDRVLDEQYF
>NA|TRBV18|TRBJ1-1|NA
TGTGCCAGCTCACCGGCACCGCCGACACTGAACACTGAAGCTTTCTTT
CASSPAPPTLNTEAFF
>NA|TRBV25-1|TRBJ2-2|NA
TGTGCCAGCAGTCCGTACGGTAGGGGACCTTCCGGGGAGCTGTTTTTT
CASSPYGRGPSGELFF
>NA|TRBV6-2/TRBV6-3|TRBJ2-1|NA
TGTGCCAGCAGTTACACTGTCGGAGGTCTTTTTGATGAGCAGTTCTTC
CASSYTVGGLFDEQFF
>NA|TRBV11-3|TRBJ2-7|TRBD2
TGTGCCAGCTCGTGGGGAGGGAGCATGTACGAGCAGTACTTC
CASSWGGSMYEQYF
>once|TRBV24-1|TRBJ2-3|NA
TGTGCCACCAGTGTTGGTGTCCAAGGAGGGGCCAAATTCTCAGATACGCAGTATTTT
CATSVGVQGGAKFSDTQYF
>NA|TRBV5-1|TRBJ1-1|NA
TGCGCCAGCAGCTGGGGGGGTCCTGGCACTGAAGCTTTCTTT
CASSWGGPGTEAFF
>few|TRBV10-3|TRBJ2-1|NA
TGTGCCATCAGGGACGGAGAAAGATACAATGAGCAGTTCTTC
CAIRDGERYNEQFF
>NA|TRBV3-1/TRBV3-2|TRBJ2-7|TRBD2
TGTGCCAGCAGCCAGAGACTAGCGGGTCCTTACGAGCAGTACTTC
CASSQRLAGPYEQYF
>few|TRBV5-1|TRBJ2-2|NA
TGCGCCAGCAGCCACGGCCGGAGTGCCACCGGGGAGCTGTTTTTT
CASSHGRSATGELFF
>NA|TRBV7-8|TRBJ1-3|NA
TGTGCCAGCAGCTTAGGGACATTGACTGGAAACACCATATATTTT
CASSLGTLTGNTIYF
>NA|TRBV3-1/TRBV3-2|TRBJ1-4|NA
TGTGCCAGCAGCCAAGATATAGCTGGGGCAGGAGAAAAACTGTTTTTT
CASSQDIAGAGEKLFF
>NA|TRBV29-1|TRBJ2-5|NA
TGCAGCGTGGTTCGGACGGGCACTAAAGAGACCCAGTACTTC
CSVVRTGTKETQYF
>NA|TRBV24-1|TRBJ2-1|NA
TGTGCCACCAGTGATACCCGTGGGGGTCCCAATGAGCAGTTCTTC
CATSDTRGGPNEQFF
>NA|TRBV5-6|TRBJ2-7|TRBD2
TGTGCCAGCAGCCCCCCGGGGGGGTACTACGAGCAGTACTTC
CASSPPGGYYEQYF
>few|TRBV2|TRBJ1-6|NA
TGTGCCAGCAGTTTTGTGTTTTCACCCCTCCACTTT
CASSFVFSPLHF
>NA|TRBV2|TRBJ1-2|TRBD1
TGTGCCAGCAGCAACTCAGGGGGCTACTATGGCTACACCTTC
CASSNSGGYYGYTF
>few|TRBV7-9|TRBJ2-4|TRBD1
TGTGCCAGCAGCTTAGGATTTGGCAGGGGGACCCAAAACATTCAGTACTTC
CASSLGFGRGTQNIQYF
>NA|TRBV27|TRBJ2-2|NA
TGTGCCAGCAGTTTCAGGGCCACCGGGGAGCTGTTTTTT
CASSFRATGELFF
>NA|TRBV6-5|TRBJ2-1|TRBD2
TGTGCCAGCAGTCCGGGACTAGAGTACAATGAGCAGTTCTTC
CASSPGLEYNEQFF